The 27 T cell receptor beta chains reported below all come from one sample, sequenced in a study of blood T cell repertoires in COVID-19. The method was immunoSEQ multiplex PCR; TCRdb's version includes in-frame clones alone and lacks a portion of them. The sample has 200,000 or so clones; roughly 80% are singletons. The material sequenced was peripheral blood. Source of these receptors: a man aged 60 to 69 with active or convalescent COVID-19.

This clone has just a few counts. The J gene is TRBJ2-3, the V gene TRBV24-1; tentative D call: TRBD1 (5 bases). Trimming shortened V by 4 bases and J by 8 bases, and 12 bases separated the two germline ends. The length of the CDR3 is 13 residues. The germline gives CDR1 KGHDR, CDR2 SFDVKD. The CDR3 is CATSDPTVSTQYF. CDR3 coding DNA: TGTGCCACCAGTGACCCGACAGTGAGTACGCAGTATTTT.

The chain links TRBV5-1 to TRBJ1-1, with D possibly being TRBD1 (6 bases). CDR1 and CDR2 (germline): SGHRS, YFSETQ. The CDR3 has 15 residues. V shed 7 bases and J shed 1 base, with 17 bases lying between them. In DNA, the CDR3 is TGCGCCAGCTACGCTGGAGGGGGGGAGAACACTGAAGCTTTCTTT. As protein: CASYAGGGENTEAFF.

This chain links TRBV7-2 with TRBJ2-3; TRBD1 aligns across 9 bases. J gave up 4 bases and V 6 bases, and 2 bases lay outside the gene matches. Germline assignment: CDR1 SGHTA and CDR2 FQGNSA. The CDR3 is made up of 13 amino acids. The CDR3 spells CASRGQGSDTQYF. DNA of the CDR3: TGTGCCAGCAGGGGACAGGGCTCAGATACGCAGTATTTT.

The V call is TRBV9, the J call TRBJ1-5; 11 bases fit TRBD1. There are 14 residues in the CDR3. Unmatched junction bases numbered 2, after V lost 2 bases and J lost 7 bases. Germline V gene sequence: CDR1 SGDLS, CDR2 YYNGEE. The CDR3 reads CASSVGQGGQPQHF. The DNA of the CDR3 is TGTGCCAGCAGCGTGGGACAGGGGGGGCAGCCCCAGCATTTT.

The rearrangement links TRBV28 to TRBJ2-1; TRBD2 agrees at 9 bases. Germline lookup yields CDR1 MDHEN and CDR2 SYDVKM. The CDR3 has 15 residues. Trimming removed 8 bases from V and 8 bases from J; junction bases left unmatched: 13. CDR3 sequence reads: CASERAGGPTHEQFF. The CDR3 nucleotides are TGTGCCAGCGAGAGGGCGGGAGGGCCTACGCATGAGCAGTTCTTC.

The chain is built from TRBV28 and TRBJ1-1; a possible D gene is TRBD1 (5 bases). The germline V and J ends were trimmed by 7 bases and 3 bases, with 15 bases remaining between them. Germline values: CDR1 MDHEN, CDR2 SYDVKM. The CDR3 is 14 residues long. The CDR3 bases are TGTGCCAGCAACGAAGAGGCAGGGTACACTGAAGCTTTCTTT. Translated: CASNEEAGYTEAFF.

This clone has only a few counts. This chain joins TRBV29-1 and TRBJ1-3; D unclear. The CDR3 is 14 amino acids. Trimming removed 5 bases from V and 0 bases from J, with 11 bases in between. The germline V gene encodes CDR1 SQVTM and CDR2 ANQGSEA. The CDR3 reads CSVRTVDSGNTIYF. DNA of the CDR3: TGCAGCGTTCGAACAGTAGACTCTGGAAACACCATATATTTT.

CDR3 in DNA: TGCGCCAGCAGCCGCGGCAATGAGCAGTTCTTC. This codes for CASSRGNEQFF. The V and J genes are TRBV4-3 and TRBJ2-1; no reliable D call. Germline CDR1 reads LGHNA; CDR2 reads YSLEER. V was clipped by 4 bases and J by 6 bases, with 4 bases between them. The CDR3 runs 11 residues.

The chain employs TRBV24-1 and TRBJ2-1, with TRBD2 identical over 9 bases. The CDR3 is 13 residues long. CDR1 is KGHDR and CDR2 is SFDVKD in the germline V gene. V lost 9 bases, J lost 8 bases, and 7 bases stayed unmatched. CDR3 nucleotides: TGTGCCACCGGGACTAGCTCACACGATGAGCAGTTCTTC. Amino acids: CATGTSSHDEQFF.

This clone was observed once. The genes are TRBV7-3 and TRBJ2-3; TRBD2 is a possible D gene (5 bases). Germline V gives CDR1 SGHTA, CDR2 FQGTGA. CDR3 size: 13 residues. V lost 1 base and J 4 bases, leaving 6 bases between the germline ends. The CDR3 sequence: CASSLNSADTQYF. The DNA of the CDR3 is TGTGCCAGCAGCTTAAATAGCGCAGATACGCAGTATTTT.

The chain has TRBV7-2 and TRBJ1-5, with 8 bases that match TRBD1. CDR1 is SGHTA and CDR2 is FQGNSA in the germline V gene. J was trimmed by 7 bases and V by 1 base; bases with no gene match: 9. This CDR3 has 16 amino acids. The DNA for the CDR3 is TGTGCCAGCAGCTTAGTAGGCAGGGGGCCGGAGCAGCCCCAGCATTTT. Amino acids: CASSLVGRGPEQPQHF.

This rearrangement joins TRBV7-7 to TRBJ2-1; 8 bases line up with TRBD2. This CDR3 region has 13 residues. The germline V gene encodes CDR1 SSHAT and CDR2 FNYEAQ (reference sequence). With V trimmed by 7 bases and J by 8 bases, 7 bases remained unmatched. CDR3 coding DNA: TGTGCCAGCACCCCCCGGGGGGGTGATGAGCAGTTCTTC. Translating it yields CASTPRGGDEQFF.

The chain joins TRBV6-5 to TRBJ2-1; D call uncertain. The CDR3 extends over 14 amino acids. Germline values: CDR1 MNHEY, CDR2 SVGAGI. V was trimmed by 1 base and J by 9 bases, leaving 13 bases between them. The CDR3 coding sequence is TGTGCCAGCAGTTACTTAACTTCCTCGGGTGAGCAGTTCTTC. Its translation: CASSYLTSSGEQFF.

This clone is medium-sized by share. The chain employs TRBV15 and TRBJ1-1, with 9 nucleotides matching TRBD1. The CDR3 has 15 amino acids. Germline V lookup: CDR1 LNHNV, CDR2 YYDKDF (reference sequence). Unmatched junction bases numbered 7, after V lost 3 bases and J lost 5 bases. CDR3 protein: CATSRLRQGETEAFF. The CDR3 coding sequence is TGTGCCACCAGCAGGCTCAGACAGGGGGAAACTGAAGCTTTCTTT. The full variable domain, rest sourced from reference TRBV15 and TRBJ1-1, is DAMVIQNPRYQVTQFGKPVTLSCSQTLNHNVMYWYQQKSSQAPKLLFHYYDKDFNNEADTPDNFQSRRPNTSFCFLDIRSPGLGDTAMYLCATSRLRQGETEAFFGQGTRLTVV.

The chain employs TRBV7-8 and TRBJ2-5; TRBD2 matches at 8 bases. Trimming took 5 bases from V and 4 from J; bases not matched to a gene: 12. Germline V gene sequence: CDR1 SGHVS, CDR2 FQNEAQ. The CDR3 sequence is 16 residues long. The CDR3 DNA sequence: TGTGCCAGCAGCGAACTGACGCGGGAGGAAGGAGAGACCCAGTACTTC. Translated: CASSELTREEGETQYF.

This chain uses TRBV7-8 with TRBJ1-6, with TRBD1 identical over 7 bases. Per the germline V gene, CDR1 is SGHVS and CDR2 is FQNEAQ. With V trimmed by 5 bases and J by 8 bases, 6 bases remained unmatched. The CDR3 has 14 residues. CDR3 residues: CASSARTGYSPLHF. The CDR3 DNA follows: TGTGCCAGCAGCGCGAGGACAGGTTATTCACCCCTCCACTTT.

The J gene is TRBJ2-7, the V gene TRBV30; TRBD1 might be the D (5 bases). V dropped 0 bases and J dropped 1 base, with 7 bases sitting between them. CDR3 length: 13 amino acids. Germline loops: CDR1 GTSNPN, CDR2 SVGIG (reference sequence). The CDR3 protein is CAWSVDRSYEQYF. CDR3 nucleotides: TGTGCCTGGAGTGTAGACAGATCCTACGAGCAGTACTTC.

The genes are TRBV11-2 and TRBJ2-3; tentative D call: TRBD1 (6 bases). V lost 6 bases and J 2 bases, leaving 15 bases between the germline ends. This CDR3 region has 15 residues. Looked up from germline, CDR1 is SGHAT and CDR2 is FQNNGV. The CDR3 coding sequence is TGTGCCAGCAGTCGCTACGGACAGTTCACAGATACGCAGTATTTT. Its translation is CASSRYGQFTDTQYF.

This clone showed up just a few times. The J gene is TRBJ2-2, the V gene TRBV19, with 9 bases that match TRBD1. The ends lost 5 bases at V and 5 bases at J; junction bases unmatched: 12. Germline V CDR1 and CDR2: LNHDA, SQIVND (reference sequence). The CDR3 spans 17 residues. CDR3 in amino acids: CASSGAYRGQDTGELFF. Written as DNA, the CDR3 is TGTGCCAGTAGTGGCGCGTACAGGGGGCAGGATACCGGGGAGCTGTTTTTT.

The rearrangement joins TRBV6-5 to TRBJ2-2, with D perhaps TRBD2 (6 bases). V was shortened by 2 bases and J by 0 bases, with 10 bases between the two germline ends. Germline CDR1 reads MNHEY; CDR2 reads SVGAGI. CDR3 length: 16 residues. As DNA, the CDR3 is TGTGCCAGCAGTTACGAACTAGCCGCGAACACCGGGGAGCTGTTTTTT. Its translation is CASSYELAANTGELFF.

This clone was detected a few times. This chain uses TRBV6-2 or TRBV6-3 with TRBJ1-1; weak D call: TRBD1 (6 bases). V lost 6 bases and J 5 bases, leaving 19 bases between the germline ends. Germline V gene lookup returns CDR1 MNHEY and CDR2 SVGEGT. The CDR3 totals 15 residues. DNA for the CDR3: TGTGCCAGCAGCCCCCCGGGGAGGGGGAATACTGAAGCTTTCTTT. As protein: CASSPPGRGNTEAFF.

The rearrangement links TRBV29-1 to TRBJ2-3; TRBD2 might be the D (5 bases). The germline V and J ends were trimmed by 4 bases and 4 bases, with 12 bases remaining between them. Germline V lookup: CDR1 SQVTM, CDR2 ANQGSEA. There are 13 residues in the CDR3. CDR3 DNA sequence: TGCAGCGTTGGACGGGCGAGGGCAGATACGCAGTATTTT. This translates into CSVGRARADTQYF.

This clone was counted between two and nine times. The chain uses TRBV27 and TRBJ1-1; the D gene is possibly TRBD1 (6 bases). The germline V gene encodes CDR1 MNHEY and CDR2 SMNVEV (reference sequence). This CDR3 comprises 15 residues. The V and J ends lost 7 bases and 4 bases respectively, with 19 bases between them. The CDR3: CASNPVGGGITEAFF. The CDR3 coding sequence is TGTGCCAGCAACCCCGTGGGGGGGGGCATCACTGAAGCTTTCTTT.

V gene TRBV28 combines with J gene TRBJ2-7; D remains unclear. With 1 base removed from V and 2 bases from J, the gap between germline ends came to 9 bases. The CDR3 is 14 residues long. The V gene's germline CDR1 is MDHEN and CDR2 SYDVKM. The CDR3 DNA reads as TGTGCCAGCAGTTTATATACACCTCCCTACGAGCAGTACTTC. Translation gives CASSLYTPPYEQYF.

CDR3 protein: CASSRDNAYGYTF. CDR3 sequence (DNA): TGTGCCAGCAGCCGGGACAATGCCTATGGCTACACCTTC. The V gene is TRBV5-4, the J gene TRBJ1-2; tentatively, D is TRBD1 (6 bases). CDR1 and CDR2 (germline): SGHNT, YYREEE (reference sequence). V lost 4 bases and J 4 bases, leaving 11 bases between the germline ends. This CDR3 is 13 amino acids long.

The chain recombines TRBV5-1 with TRBJ2-2; a possible D gene is TRBD1 (5 bases). Germline CDR1 is SGHRS and CDR2 is YFSETQ. The V end was cut by 4 bases, the J end by 2 bases, with 12 bases between. The CDR3 length is 15 residues. This CDR3 reads CASSPSTGNTGELFF. The CDR3 DNA is TGCGCCAGCAGCCCGAGCACAGGAAACACCGGGGAGCTGTTTTTT.

This clone appeared a single time. The sample holds other DNA sequences that translate to the same CDR3. The chain couples TRBV5-1 to TRBJ2-7, with TRBD2 matching 11 bases. The V gene's germline CDR1 is SGHRS and CDR2 YFSETQ. The CDR3 has 14 amino acids. V was clipped by 1 base and J by 4 bases; unmatched bases: 1. DNA for the CDR3: TGCGCCAGCAGCTTGACTAGCGGGAGTTACGAGCAGTACTTC. It is translated as CASSLTSGSYEQYF.